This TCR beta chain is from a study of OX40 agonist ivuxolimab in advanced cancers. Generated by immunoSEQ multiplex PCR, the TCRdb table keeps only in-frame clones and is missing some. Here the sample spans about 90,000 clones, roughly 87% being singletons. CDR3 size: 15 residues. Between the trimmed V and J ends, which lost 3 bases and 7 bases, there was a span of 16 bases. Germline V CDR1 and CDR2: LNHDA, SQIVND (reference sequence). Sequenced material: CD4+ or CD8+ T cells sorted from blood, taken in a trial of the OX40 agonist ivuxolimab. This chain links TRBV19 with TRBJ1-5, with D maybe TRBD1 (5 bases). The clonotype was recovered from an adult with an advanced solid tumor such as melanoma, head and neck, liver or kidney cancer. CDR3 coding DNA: TGTGCCAGTAGTATGGGGCTGACTAGGGGCCAGCCCCAGCATTTT. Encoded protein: CASSMGLTRGQPQHF.